This is a list of T cell receptor beta chains from one sample in a study of T cell repertoires in aging, cancer and after chemotherapy. TCRdb passed the multiplex PCR reads through MiXCR, listing each CDR3 protein once. The profile shows some 2,100 distinct CDR3 sequences, around 34% of them singletons. Sequencing used blood. The source is a human donor with a solid tumor. CDR3s include the opening cysteine and the closing phenylalanine or tryptophan. The D gene is left open where the match is weak. Clone size appears in some rows only: once, few, many, or a class for an expanded clone.

V	D	J	size	CDR3	DNA
TRBV20-1	NA	TRBJ2-3	few	CSVPGRSTDTQYF	TGCAGCGTACCGGGACGCAGCACAGATACGCAGTATTTT
TRBV30	NA	TRBJ1-3	NA	CAWKARSGNTIYF	TGTGCCTGGAAGGCTAGATCTGGAAACACCATATATTTT
TRBV20-1	TRBD2	TRBJ2-1	few	CSALLGLAGEESYNEQFF	TGCAGTGCTCTCTTGGGACTAGCGGGAGAAGAATCCTACAATGAGCAGTTCTTC
TRBV28	TRBD2	TRBJ2-7	NA	CASSFRTSGRYEQYF	TGTGCCAGCAGTTTTAGGACTAGCGGGAGATACGAGCAGTACTTC
TRBV6-2/TRBV6-3	NA	TRBJ2-7	few	CASSWGLESDEQYF	TGTGCCAGCAGTTGGGGCCTAGAATCGGACGAGCAGTACTTC
TRBV7-9	TRBD1	TRBJ2-3	NA	CASGHPGTEPTDTQYF	TGTGCCAGCGGCCACCCGGGGACAGAGCCCACAGATACGCAGTATTTT
TRBV27	TRBD1	TRBJ1-3	NA	CASSRAGGLSGNTIYF	TGTGCCAGCAGTCGTGCAGGGGGTTTATCTGGAAACACCATATATTTT
TRBV5-4	NA	TRBJ2-1	few	CASSLGQIVTNEQFF	TGTGCCAGCAGCTTGGGACAAATCGTTACCAATGAGCAGTTCTTC
TRBV12-3/TRBV12-4	NA	TRBJ1-6	few	CASSFRGSPLHF	TGTGCCAGCAGTTTTAGAGGGTCACCCCTCCACTTT
TRBV19	NA	TRBJ2-2	NA	CASGGLYTGELFF	TGTGCCAGCGGTGGACTATACACCGGGGAGCTGTTTTTT
TRBV19	NA	TRBJ2-5	NA	CASSILLAPQETQYF	TGTGCCAGTAGTATACTCCTAGCGCCCCAAGAGACCCAGTACTTC
TRBV30	NA	TRBJ1-5	NA	CAWSYSGNQPQHF	TGTGCCTGGAGTTACAGTGGAAATCAGCCCCAGCATTTT
TRBV19	TRBD1	TRBJ1-6	few	CASKVRDSTLNSPLHF	TGTGCCAGTAAAGTCCGGGACAGTACTCTTAATTCACCCCTCCACTTT
TRBV12-3/TRBV12-4	NA	TRBJ1-3	NA	CASSFWVSGNTIYF	TGTGCCAGCAGTTTCTGGGTCTCTGGAAACACCATATATTTT
TRBV5-6	NA	TRBJ1-2	NA	CASSLWEANYGYTF	TGTGCCAGCAGCTTGTGGGAGGCTAACTATGGCTACACCTTC
TRBV12-3/TRBV12-4	NA	TRBJ1-3	large	CASSRTEGAGNTIYF	TGTGCCAGCAGTCGGACAGAGGGAGCTGGAAACACCATATATTTT
TRBV19	TRBD2	TRBJ2-1	NA	CASSQAGGSYNEQFF	TGTGCCAGTAGCCAAGCGGGGGGCTCCTACAATGAGCAGTTCTTC
TRBV12-3/TRBV12-4	TRBD1	TRBJ1-2	NA	CASRDRVAGYTF	TGTGCCAGCAGGGACAGGGTTGCTGGCTACACCTTC
TRBV20-1	NA	TRBJ2-3	few	CSAPIGDTQYF	TGCAGTGCCCCGATCGGGGATACGCAGTATTTT
TRBV15	TRBD1	TRBJ1-4	NA	CATSKGQVDNEKLFF	TGTGCCACCAGCAAAGGACAGGTGGATAATGAAAAACTGTTTTTT
TRBV7-6	NA	TRBJ2-7	large	CASSPGPNYEQYF	TGTGCCAGCAGCCCTGGACCAAACTACGAGCAGTACTTC
TRBV6-1	TRBD1	TRBJ1-6	few	CASSGGQAYNSPLHF	TGTGCCAGCAGTGGGGGACAGGCCTATAATTCACCCCTCCACTTT
TRBV15	TRBD2	TRBJ2-1	medium-sized	CATSRDIAGGNEQFF	TGTGCCACCAGCAGAGATATAGCGGGAGGCAATGAGCAGTTCTTC
TRBV6-5	NA	TRBJ2-3	NA	CASSEVWAPNTDTQYF	TGTGCCAGCAGTGAAGTTTGGGCACCCAACACAGATACGCAGTATTTT
TRBV5-4	TRBD1	TRBJ1-2	few	CASTTILQGARGYTF	TGTGCCAGCACAACAATATTACAGGGGGCGAGAGGCTACACCTTC
TRBV20-1	NA	TRBJ2-7	NA	CSAINSEEFRYEQYF	TGCAGTGCTATTAATTCGGAGGAATTCCGCTACGAGCAGTACTTC
TRBV6-6	NA	TRBJ2-5	medium-sized	CATSPPQETQYF	TGTGCCACTTCTCCTCCGCAAGAGACCCAGTACTTC
TRBV7-2	NA	TRBJ2-2	few	CASSLIGTGELFF	TGTGCCAGCAGCTTAATTGGCACCGGGGAGCTGTTTTTT
TRBV20-1	TRBD2	TRBJ2-3	NA	CSADATAGGSAYTQYF	TGCAGTGCTGACGCCACGGCGGGGGGCTCGGCTTATACGCAGTATTTT
TRBV20-1	TRBD2	TRBJ2-3	few	CSARGRTDTQYF	TGCAGTGCTCGCGGGAGAACAGATACGCAGTATTTT
TRBV11-1	TRBD1	TRBJ2-2	NA	CASSPLRGRTGERFF	TGTGCCAGCAGCCCTCTCAGGGGGCGGACCGGGGAGCGGTTTTTT
TRBV7-2	TRBD1	TRBJ2-5	NA	CASSLRDSQETQYF	TGTGCCAGCAGCTTAAGGGACAGTCAAGAGACCCAGTACTTC
TRBV19	NA	TRBJ1-2	NA	CASSQNTYGYTF	TGTGCCAGTAGTCAAAACACCTATGGCTACACCTTC
TRBV24-1	NA	TRBJ2-6	few	CATSEGQGTPGANVLTF	TGTGCCACCAGCGAGGGGCAGGGAACCCCTGGGGCCAACGTCCTGACTTTC
TRBV29-1	TRBD1	TRBJ2-5	large	CSVDEGQVAGQYF	TGCAGCGTTGACGAGGGACAGGTGGCGGGCCAGTACTTC
TRBV6-1	NA	TRBJ1-4	NA	CASTGLGGGKLFF	TGTGCCAGCACTGGACTGGGCGGAGGCAAACTGTTTTTT
TRBV7-2	NA	TRBJ1-6	NA	CASSPDSYNSPLHF	TGTGCCAGCAGCCCGGACAGTTATAATTCACCCCTCCACTTT
TRBV6-1	TRBD2	TRBJ2-3	few	CASSEIAGGTDTQYF	TGTGCCAGCAGTGAAATAGCGGGGGGCACAGATACGCAGTATTTT
TRBV13	NA	TRBJ1-1	few	CASSLAGANTEAFF	TGTGCCAGCAGCTTAGCAGGGGCGAACACTGAAGCTTTCTTT
TRBV20-1	NA	TRBJ2-5	NA	CSASKDAEETQYF	TGCAGTGCTAGTAAGGACGCAGAAGAGACCCAGTACTTC
TRBV20-1	NA	TRBJ1-2	NA	CSARGGDYGYTF	TGCAGTGCTAGAGGGGGGGATTATGGCTACACCTTC
TRBV29-1	TRBD1	TRBJ2-3	large	CSVAQHRGSGDTQYF	TGCAGCGTTGCTCAACACAGGGGTTCCGGAGATACGCAGTATTTT
TRBV7-6	NA	TRBJ2-3	few	CASSFGDAQSTDTQYF	TGTGCCAGCAGCTTTGGGGACGCGCAAAGCACAGATACGCAGTATTTT
TRBV5-4	TRBD2	TRBJ2-3	few	CASSIGLAGVLDTQYF	TGTGCCAGCAGCATAGGACTAGCGGGGGTGTTAGATACGCAGTATTTT
TRBV20-1	NA	TRBJ2-2	NA	CSAQSSRGTGELFF	TGCAGTGCTCAATCGAGCAGGGGTACCGGGGAGCTGTTTTTT
TRBV2	NA	TRBJ2-7	NA	CASSDPGLKAHEQYF	TGTGCCAGCAGTGACCCGGGACTCAAGGCCCACGAGCAGTACTTC
TRBV11-2	NA	TRBJ2-7	NA	CASSFPGPGAGEQYF	TGTGCCAGCAGCTTCCCCGGGCCGGGGGCGGGGGAGCAGTACTTC
TRBV10-1	TRBD1	TRBJ2-2	NA	CASSGTGNTGELFF	TGCGCCAGCAGTGGGACAGGGAACACCGGGGAGCTGTTTTTT
TRBV10-3	TRBD2	TRBJ2-3	NA	CAIAGGGGAYTQYF	TGTGCCATCGCAGGAGGCGGGGGGGCATATACGCAGTATTTT
TRBV18	NA	TRBJ2-7	NA	CASSPGYGWGHEQYF	TGTGCCAGCTCACCCGGGTACGGGTGGGGGCACGAGCAGTACTTC
TRBV6-5	NA	TRBJ1-1	few	CASSLFGYTEAFF	TGTGCCAGCAGCCTATTCGGGTACACTGAAGCTTTCTTT
TRBV7-2	TRBD1	TRBJ1-2	NA	CASSQGGTYGYTF	TGTGCCAGCAGCCAGGGGGGGACCTATGGCTACACCTTC
TRBV29-1	NA	TRBJ1-1	few	CSVYFRMNTEAFF	TGCAGCGTCTACTTTCGTATGAACACTGAAGCTTTCTTT
TRBV6-5	TRBD2	TRBJ2-5	NA	CASSDPGRGGPETQYF	TGTGCCAGCAGTGACCCCGGGCGGGGGGGCCCGGAGACCCAGTACTTC
TRBV5-4	NA	TRBJ2-3	NA	CASSLRLEVDTQYF	TGTGCCAGCAGCTTACGACTAGAAGTGGATACGCAGTATTTT
TRBV6-4	NA	TRBJ2-3	medium-sized	CASSRAGSTDTQYF	TGTGCCAGTTCACGGGCGGGGAGCACAGATACGCAGTATTTT
TRBV6-6	NA	TRBJ1-1	few	CASTQGSGNTEAFF	TGTGCCAGCACTCAGGGGTCAGGGAACACTGAAGCTTTCTTT
TRBV30	TRBD2	TRBJ2-3	medium-sized	CAWSVGGSGADTQYF	TGTGCCTGGAGTGTCGGGGGTAGCGGGGCAGATACGCAGTATTTT
TRBV7-6	TRBD1	TRBJ2-5	large	CASSFESAGGETQYF	TGTGCCAGCAGCTTCGAATCTGCAGGGGGAGAGACCCAGTACTTC